What follows are 29 T cell receptor beta chains derived from one specimen sequenced in a study of CD8+ T cells in alopecia areata. cDNA prepared by RNA extraction and subsequent reverse transcription served as the template for sequencing. Libraries were prepared by immunoSEQ multiplex PCR; TCRdb keeps only in-frame clonotypes and omits some of them. The table lists 200,000 to 250,000 clones, just over 55% of them singletons. The sequenced sample consisted of CD8+ T cells sorted from blood. The receptors here all came from a human donor in good health.

The chain recombines TRBV21-1 with TRBJ1-1. TRBV21-1 is listed as a pseudogene. The CDR3 runs 13 residues. The CDR3 DNA sequence: TGTGCCAGCAGCCGGGTTGGACACACTGAAGCTTTCTTT. This sequence encodes CASSRVGHTEAFF.

This clone turned up a few times. The chain uses TRBV29-1 and TRBJ2-4; D is uncertain. With 5 bases removed from V and 0 bases from J, the gap between germline ends came to 2 bases. The CDR3 spans 11 residues. Looked up from germline, CDR1 is SQVTM and CDR2 is ANQGSEA. The CDR3 DNA reads as TGCAGCGTTATAGCCAAAAACATTCAGTACTTC. Translating gives CSVIAKNIQYF.

The chain is built from TRBV29-1 and TRBJ2-5; the match to TRBD1 covers 7 bases. Trimming removed 0 bases from V and 2 bases from J; junction bases left unmatched: 6. This CDR3 spans 15 amino acids. Germline V lookup: CDR1 SQVTM, CDR2 ANQGSEA. DNA of the CDR3: TGCAGCGTTGAAGATCTTCAGGGACAGCAAGAGACCCAGTACTTC. It codes for CSVEDLQGQQETQYF.

The rearrangement links TRBV29-1 to TRBJ2-7, with D hard to call. There are 13 residues in the CDR3. With 1 base removed from V and 1 base from J, the gap between germline ends came to 8 bases. Per germline, CDR1 SQVTM and CDR2 ANQGSEA. In nucleotides, the CDR3 is TGCAGCGTTGAAGTCCCGACTTCCTACGAGCAGTACTTC. This encodes CSVEVPTSYEQYF.

The chain employs TRBV19 and TRBJ1-2; D gene unclear. Per germline, CDR1 LNHDA and CDR2 SQIVND (reference sequence). V was clipped by 4 bases and J by 1 base, with 10 bases between them. The CDR3 consists of 14 residues. The CDR3 sequence is CASSTLGSNYGYTF. CDR3 in DNA: TGTGCCAGTAGTACCCTTGGGAGTAACTATGGCTACACCTTC.

This chain connects TRBV27 to TRBJ2-5; tentative D call: TRBD1 (5 bases). Trimming pared 4 bases from V and 8 bases from J, leaving 11 bases between. CDR3 size: 12 residues. Germline assignment: CDR1 MNHEY and CDR2 SMNVEV (reference sequence). CDR3 region: CASSSLQGTQYF. The CDR3 DNA is TGTGCCAGCAGTTCCCTCCAGGGTACCCAGTACTTC.

The chain is built from TRBV30 and TRBJ2-5; D gene uncertain. Trimming removed 0 bases from V and 1 base from J, with 9 bases in between. Germline lookup yields CDR1 GTSNPN and CDR2 SVGIG (reference sequence). The CDR3 contains 14 residues. CDR3 DNA: TGTGCCTGGAGTGTAATGGGCGGCCAAGAGACCCAGTACTTC. It yields the protein CAWSVMGGQETQYF.

This chain connects TRBV7-2 to TRBJ1-1; maybe TRBD1 (5 bases). CDR1 SGHTA and CDR2 FQGNSA come from the germline V gene. V lost 6 bases and J 8 bases, leaving 16 bases between the germline ends. CDR3 length equals 13 residues. This CDR3 reads CASSFSGLLEAFF. DNA of the CDR3: TGTGCCAGCAGTTTTTCGGGACTCCTAGAAGCTTTCTTT.

This clone has more than one count but fewer than ten. The chain combines TRBV29-1 with TRBJ2-2; no firm D call. CDR3 length equals 12 residues. Germline CDR1 reads SQVTM; CDR2 reads ANQGSEA. V dropped 2 bases and J dropped 3 bases, with 4 bases sitting between them. The CDR3 sequence: CSVEPDTGELFF. In DNA, the CDR3 is TGCAGCGTTGAACCGGACACCGGGGAGCTGTTTTTT.

Comment on this clone: A read error may be the cause here, since a much bigger clone is one base away. The chain is built from TRBV9 and TRBJ2-5, with 15 bases lining up with TRBD2. After removal of 5 bases from V and 2 bases from J, the junction contained 1 base not matched to a gene. The CDR3 is 15 amino acids. Per the germline V gene, CDR1 is SGDLS and CDR2 is YYNGEE. The CDR3 reads CASSGLAGGQETQYF. As DNA, the CDR3 is TGTGCCAGCAGTGGACTAGCGGGGGGGCAAGAGACCCAGTACTTC. The variable domain in full, with the rest retrieved from reference TRBV9 and TRBJ2-5, is DSGVTQTPKHLITATGQRVTLRCSPRSGDLSVYWYQQSLDQGLQFLIQYYNGEERAKGNILERFSAQQFPDLHSELNLSSLELGDSALYFCASSGLAGGQETQYFGPGTRLLVL.

The chain employs TRBV10-3 and TRBJ2-1; D is uncertain. The V gene's germline CDR1 is ENHRY and CDR2 SYGVKD. V lost 3 bases and J 0 bases, leaving 0 bases between the germline ends. The length of the CDR3 is 12 residues. CDR3: CAISDSYNEQFF. The CDR3 DNA reads as TGTGCCATCAGTGACTCCTACAATGAGCAGTTCTTC.

The rearrangement joins TRBV6-4 to TRBJ2-1, with TRBD2 as a possible D gene (5 bases). The germline V gene encodes CDR1 MRHNA and CDR2 SNTAGT. This CDR3 is 15 amino acids long. Trimming stripped 2 bases from V and 8 bases from J, with 16 bases between. DNA of the CDR3: TGTGCCAGCAGTGACCGGGGTTCCCATTGGGATGAGCAGTTCTTC. This codes for CASSDRGSHWDEQFF.

The rearrangement joins TRBV2 to TRBJ1-2; D may be TRBD1 (5 bases). Germline V lookup: CDR1 SNHLY, CDR2 FYNNEI. Trimming removed 7 bases at V and 4 bases at J, with 16 bases between. There are 14 residues in the CDR3. CDR3 sequence (DNA): TGTGCCAGCACTCGGGGGGTGGCAGTCTATGGCTACACCTTC. Protein: CASTRGVAVYGYTF.

The chain joins TRBV7-6 to TRBJ2-6, with a weak D call TRBD1 (6 bases). This CDR3 spans 15 amino acids. V lost 5 bases to trimming and J lost 0 bases, with 8 bases between them. Germline CDR1 SGHVS, CDR2 FNYEAQ. The CDR3 DNA follows: TGTGCCAGCAGCCTAGGGGGCTCTGGGGCCAACGTCCTGACTTTC. Encoded protein: CASSLGGSGANVLTF. Together with reference TRBV7-6 and TRBJ2-6, the CDR3 gives the full variable domain: GAGVSQSPRYKVTKRGQDVALRCDPISGHVSLYWYRQALGQGPEFLTYFNYEAQQDKSGLPNDRFSAERPEGSISTLTIQRTEQRDSAMYRCASSLGGSGANVLTFGAGSRLTVL.

This sequence joins TRBV29-1 and TRBJ1-1; D is perhaps TRBD1 (5 bases). Germline V gene data show CDR1 as SQVTM and CDR2 as ANQGSEA. V was pared by 0 bases and J by 6 bases, with 8 bases between. CDR3 length: 12 amino acids. The CDR3 DNA sequence: TGCAGCGTTGAAGAGGGGGGGGCTGAAGCTTTCTTT. Amino acid sequence: CSVEEGGAEAFF.

This chain connects TRBV13 to TRBJ2-1, with unresolved D. V lost 1 base and J lost 8, with 6 bases in between. There are 12 residues in the CDR3. Germline values: CDR1 PRHDT, CDR2 FYEKMQ (reference sequence). CDR3 sequence reads: CASSLEGYEQFF. In DNA, the CDR3 is TGTGCCAGCAGCTTAGAAGGGTATGAGCAGTTCTTC.

There are a few counts of this clone. The V gene is TRBV9, the J gene TRBJ2-5; D remains ambiguous. The CDR3 consists of 13 residues. Trimming removed 2 bases from V and 2 bases from J, with 7 bases in between. CDR1 and CDR2 from the germline V gene are SGDLS and YYNGEE. CDR3 region: CASSVDGQETQYF. For the CDR3, the DNA is TGTGCCAGCAGCGTCGACGGACAAGAGACCCAGTACTTC.

The chain combines TRBV15 with TRBJ2-7; the D gene is possibly TRBD1 (5 bases). The V end was cut by 3 bases, the J end by 4 bases, with 10 bases between. Germline CDR1 and CDR2: LNHNV and YYDKDF (reference sequence). This CDR3 spans 13 amino acids. The CDR3 reads CATSRGTGYEQYF. The CDR3 DNA is TGTGCCACCAGCAGGGGAACAGGATACGAGCAGTACTTC.

About this clone itself: The sample has other DNA sequences that encode this CDR3 too. The chain employs TRBV19 and TRBJ1-1; D is possibly TRBD1 (5 bases). The ends were cut back, 3 bases at V and 2 bases at J, with 7 bases in the middle. CDR1 LNHDA and CDR2 SQIVND come from the germline V gene (reference sequence). The CDR3 has 13 amino acids. The CDR3 nucleotides read TGTGCCAGTAGTATTACAGGAAACACTGAAGCTTTCTTT. This sequence encodes CASSITGNTEAFF.

The chain uses TRBV27 and TRBJ2-7; D is unclear. Between the trimmed V and J ends, which lost 6 bases and 3 bases, there was a span of 12 bases. The CDR3 is 13 amino acids. CDR1 is MNHEY, CDR2 SMNVEV, per germline (reference sequence). The CDR3 region has the DNA TGTGCCAGCAGCCTTACTTGGATCTACGAGCAGTACTTC. It yields the protein CASSLTWIYEQYF.

In this sample, this clone turned up a few times. The V and J genes are TRBV27 and TRBJ2-7; D may be TRBD1 or TRBD2 (5 bases each). Trimming took off 1 base at V and 6 bases at J, with 13 bases between the two ends. CDR1 is MNHEY, CDR2 SMNVEV, per germline (reference sequence). This CDR3 region has 14 residues. This chain's CDR3 is CASSLLLSGAEQYF. The DNA of the CDR3 is TGTGCCAGCAGTTTATTACTCTCCGGGGCCGAGCAGTACTTC.

The chain has TRBV4-1 and TRBJ1-6; TRBD1 might be the D (6 bases). CDR1 is MGHRA, CDR2 YSYEKL, per germline. The CDR3 is 16 residues long. With 4 bases removed from V and 6 bases from J, the gap between germline ends came to 16 bases. This chain's CDR3 is CASSPQAGGLNSPLHF. DNA for the CDR3: TGCGCCAGCAGCCCCCAGGCTGGGGGCCTTAATTCACCCCTCCACTTT.

The chain uses TRBV10-3 and TRBJ2-3, with D tentatively TRBD2 (6 bases). CDR1 and CDR2 (germline): ENHRY, SYGVKD. The CDR3 sequence is 13 residues long. V lost 0 bases and J lost 5, with 6 bases in between. CDR3 loop: CAISESRGDTQYF. CDR3 in DNA: TGTGCCATCAGTGAGTCGCGGGGAGATACGCAGTATTTT.

J is TRBJ2-5 and V is TRBV23-1, with TRBD1 as a possible D gene (6 bases). TRBV23-1 is flagged as an ORF with uncertain function. Deletions cut 0 bases from V and 2 bases from J, with 19 bases between. The CDR3 is 18 amino acids. CDR3 amino acids: CASSQSVGLERGQETQYF. The CDR3, as DNA: TGCGCCAGCAGTCAATCTGTAGGGCTAGAGAGGGGGCAAGAGACCCAGTACTTC.

The rearrangement links TRBV30 to TRBJ1-2; 9 bases map to TRBD1. V gave up 5 bases and J gave up 2 bases; unmatched junction bases: 9. The CDR3 spans 15 residues. Germline lookup yields CDR1 GTSNPN and CDR2 SVGIG (reference sequence). The CDR3 reads CAWDRVGQGNYGYTF. The CDR3 bases are TGTGCCTGGGATAGGGTTGGACAGGGGAACTATGGCTACACCTTC.

This chain joins TRBV27 and TRBJ2-7, with D possibly being TRBD1 (6 bases). CDR3 length: 12 residues. V lost 2 bases to trimming and J lost 10 bases, with 12 bases between them. Per germline, CDR1 MNHEY and CDR2 SMNVEV (reference sequence). The CDR3 region is CASSLGDRPQYF. The CDR3 region has the DNA TGTGCCAGCAGTTTAGGAGACAGGCCACAGTACTTC.

This chain uses TRBV6-5 with TRBJ2-7; 11 bases map to TRBD2. The germline V gene has CDR1 MNHEY and CDR2 SVGAGI. This CDR3 has 14 amino acids. With 7 bases clipped from V and 2 bases from J, the junction kept 4 bases outside the gene matches. This CDR3 reads CASILAGGAYEQYF. CDR3 DNA sequence: TGTGCCAGCATCCTAGCGGGGGGCGCCTACGAGCAGTACTTC.

V is TRBV5-6 and J is TRBJ2-7; TRBD1 is a possible D gene (6 bases). The germline gives CDR1 SGHDT, CDR2 YYEEEE. V was pared by 8 bases and J by 2 bases, with 14 bases between. This CDR3 has 13 residues. The CDR3 sequence: CASRTAAAYEQYF. CDR3 DNA sequence: TGTGCCAGTAGGACAGCCGCCGCCTACGAGCAGTACTTC.

V and J are TRBV14 and TRBJ2-4; TRBD2 matches at 8 bases. J lost 5 bases, V lost 2 bases, and 5 bases had no gene match. The germline V gene has CDR1 SGHDN and CDR2 FVKESK. The CDR3 extends over 15 amino acids. The CDR3 region is CASSQPGGDQNIQYF. CDR3 in DNA: TGTGCCAGCAGCCAACCCGGGGGGGACCAAAACATTCAGTACTTC.